A single sample gave rise to the 10 T cell receptor beta chains below, sequenced in a study of T cell responses to AZD1222 COVID-19 vaccine listed by TCRdb under 2021. The time point label for this specimen denotes: about 28 days (+/-7) after the second vaccine dose. Libraries were made using the immunoSEQ multiplex PCR assay. Not all clones reach the TCRdb copy of this immuneACCESS table, which keeps in-frame sequences only. Checked studies attribute under half of the gap to unresolved V genes and leave the rest unexplained. Recorded for this sample are roughly 150,000 clones; 91% of them occurred a single time. The top ten constitute under 4% of the sample. The sample consisted of peripheral blood, taken 28 days after the second AZD1222 dose. The receptors were sampled from an adult who received the AZD1222 COVID-19 vaccine.

The chain is built from TRBV29-1 and TRBJ2-7, with D unclear. Germline CDR1 and CDR2: SQVTM and ANQGSEA. Trimming shortened V by 4 bases and J by 6 bases, and 10 bases separated the two germline ends. The CDR3 length is 11 residues. CDR3 region: CSVVKGSEQYF. DNA for the CDR3: TGCAGCGTTGTGAAGGGTTCCGAGCAGTACTTC.

The chain employs TRBV19 and TRBJ1-1, with D tentatively TRBD1 (6 bases). The V and J ends lost 9 bases and 5 bases respectively, with 19 bases between them. CDR1 and CDR2 from the germline V gene are LNHDA and SQIVND (reference sequence). The CDR3 extends over 14 amino acids. Here the CDR3 DNA reads TGTGCCAGCTCTTGGGGGCGGGGGATGACTGAAGCTTTCTTT. Protein: CASSWGRGMTEAFF.

V and J are TRBV2 and TRBJ2-3; D possibly uses TRBD1 or TRBD2 (5 bases each). There are 14 residues in the CDR3. V lost 6 bases, J lost 6 bases, and 16 bases lay in between. Germline V gives CDR1 SNHLY, CDR2 FYNNEI. Written as DNA, the CDR3 is TGTGCCAGCAGGGGGACCGTGAGAATGGATACGCAGTATTTT. Protein product: CASRGTVRMDTQYF.

The V gene is TRBV5-1, the J gene TRBJ1-2; D ambiguous. Germline CDR1 reads SGHRS; CDR2 reads YFSETQ. The CDR3 has 22 amino acids. V lost 4 bases, J lost 4 bases, and 38 bases lay in between. The CDR3 loop reads CASSARHQQFVLSFLGPYGYTF. As DNA, the CDR3 is TGCGCCAGCAGCGCCCGTCACCAACAATTTGTCTTATCCTTTCTAGGTCCCTATGGCTACACCTTC.

The genes are TRBV3-1 (or the pseudogene TRBV3-2) and TRBJ2-7, with 7 nucleotides matching TRBD2. CDR3 length equals 15 residues. Per the germline V gene, CDR1 is LGHDT and CDR2 is YNNKEL (reference sequence). With V trimmed by 7 bases and J by 0 bases, 9 bases remained unmatched. CDR3 coding DNA: TGTGCCAGCACACACCGGCGGGGGAGCTCCTACGAGCAGTACTTC. Translated: CASTHRRGSSYEQYF.

The J gene is TRBJ2-5, the V gene TRBV4-1, with TRBD2 matching 13 bases. The CDR3 has 17 residues. V was pared by 4 bases and J by 4 bases, with 9 bases of the junction left unmatched. CDR1 is MGHRA and CDR2 is YSYEKL in the germline V gene. CDR3: CASSLRTRTSGGETQYF. In nucleotides, the CDR3 is TGCGCCAGCAGCCTTAGGACGAGGACTAGCGGGGGAGAGACCCAGTACTTC.

As DNA, the CDR3 is TGTGCCAGCAGCTTATCAGGGGGCGAAGGTCAGCCCCAGCATTTT. Translated, it gives CASSLSGGEGQPQHF. V and J are TRBV7-2 and TRBJ1-5; TRBD1 aligns across 8 bases. Trimming at V came to 2 bases and at J to 6 bases, leaving 6 bases not matched to a gene. In germline, CDR1 is SGHTA, CDR2 FQGNSA. There are 15 residues in the CDR3.

The rearrangement links TRBV4-1 to TRBJ1-2; 11 nucleotides agree with TRBD1. Germline lookup yields CDR1 MGHRA and CDR2 YSYEKL. The CDR3 totals 17 residues. V shed 4 bases and J 0 bases; nucleotides not matched to a gene: 7. The CDR3 DNA reads TGCGCCAGCAGCCCAGACGGGACAGGGGGGACTAACTATGGCTACACCTTC. Residues: CASSPDGTGGTNYGYTF.

V is TRBV11-2 and J is TRBJ2-5, with D tentatively TRBD1 (6 bases). The CDR3 covers 14 residues. CDR1 is SGHAT and CDR2 is FQNNGV in the germline V gene. V shed 0 bases and J shed 5 bases, with 10 bases lying between them. Here the CDR3 DNA reads TGTGCCAGCAGCTTAGATCCAGGGGAGGAGACCCAGTACTTC. Translating gives CASSLDPGEETQYF. Drawing the rest from reference TRBV11-2 and TRBJ2-5, the complete variable domain is EAGVAQSPRYKIIEKRQSVAFWCNPISGHATLYWYQQILGQGPKLLIQFQNNGVVDDSQLPKDRFSAERLKGVDSTLKIQPAKLEDSAVYLCASSLDPGEETQYFGPGTRLLVL.

To note about this clone: One end of the junction is discordant with germline, which a read error may explain. J is TRBJ1-1 and V is TRBV4-1; possible D gene TRBD1, 5 bases. The CDR3 extends over 17 amino acids. Per the germline V gene, CDR1 is MGHRA and CDR2 is YSYEKL. The CDR3 DNA reads as TGCCCCAGCAGCGGACCATATCTCCGGGGGGGGAGCACTGAAGCTTTCTTT. This gives the protein CPSSGPYLRGGSTEAFF.